A selection of T cell receptor beta chains follows, all from one sample in a study of blood T cell repertoires in COVID-19. TCRdb keeps only in-frame clones here, not all; method: immunoSEQ multiplex PCR. The data show about 180,000 clones, roughly 88% seen once. Source material: PBMCs or T cells enriched from blood (not recorded which). These receptors were collected from a woman in her twenties or thirties who had recovered from COVID-19. Both conserved end residues are part of each CDR3. The order of the fields is CDR3 length, V gene, J gene, clone size, D gene, CDR3 DNA, CDR3 protein. D genes are given only for firm matches. Size tells how often a clone was seen (once, few, many) or the class of an expanded clone, and some rows leave it out.

13	TRBV28	TRBJ2-3	.	.	TGTGCCAGCAGCTCGGGGGGCACAGATACGCAGTATTTT	CASSSGGTDTQYF
17	TRBV2	TRBJ2-7	once	.	TGTGCCAGCAGTGAGCCCAGCGGAGGGGCCTTGAGGTACGAGCAGTACTTC	CASSEPSGGALRYEQYF
12	TRBV5-1	TRBJ2-2	.	.	TGCGCCAGCAACAGCTTCACCGGGGAGCTGTTTTTT	CASNSFTGELFF
13	TRBV29-1	TRBJ2-2	.	TRBD2	TGCAGCGTTGTGTCGGGAGGCACCGGGGAGCTGTTTTTT	CSVVSGGTGELFF
12	TRBV30	TRBJ2-7	.	TRBD1	TGTGCCTTGGTCAAGGGGGCTTACGAGCAGTACTTC	CALVKGAYEQYF
16	TRBV19	TRBJ1-1	.	.	TGTGCCAGTAGTGGACGAGGGGGTCGGTTAAGGGCTGAAGCTTTCTTT	CASSGRGGRLRAEAFF
17	TRBV27	TRBJ1-1	once	TRBD1	TGTGCCAGCAGTGCCACGGACAGGACTACATATCGGACTGAAGCTTTCTTT	CASSATDRTTYRTEAFF
14	TRBV28	TRBJ2-7	.	.	TGTGCCAGCAGTTTGGCGGACAGCCCCAACGAGCAGTACTTC	CASSLADSPNEQYF
18	TRBV19	TRBJ2-6	.	TRBD2	TGTGCCAGTAGTATGGCTTCCAGGGAGGGCGCTGGGGCCAACGTCCTGACTTTC	CASSMASREGAGANVLTF
14	TRBV7-2	TRBJ2-7	.	TRBD2	TGTGCCAGCAGCCGCGGGACTACCTCCTACGAGCAGTACTTC	CASSRGTTSYEQYF